The clone carrying this T cell receptor (beta chain) was observed many times. Its antigen is still unknown. These data belong to a study of tumor and adjacent non-tumor tissue in lung cancer. On the study more broadly: Samples averaged roughly 4.3 million productive TCRbeta reads each.

Three rounds of nested PCR, following a modified ARM-PCR protocol, produced the TCRbeta library. MiXCR was run by TCRdb on the multiplex PCR reads, yielding one entry per CDR3 protein. The sample consists of roughly 200,000 distinct CDR3 sequences, about two thirds of them appearing once. Broader study findings: Compared with tumor, normal lung showed significantly lower TCR diversity. Tumor TCR diversity, when higher, was linked to shorter survival.

No cell sorting was done before RNA was extracted from the tissue. The CDR3 runs 15 residues. Trimming pared 6 bases from V and 7 bases from J, leaving 21 bases between. Germline assignment: CDR1 DFQATT and CDR2 SNEGSKA (reference sequence). Sequencing was carried out using lung tumor tissue. The chain couples TRBV20-1 to TRBJ1-4, with D possibly matching TRBD1 (5 bases). This clonotype was obtained from a man aged 55 to 70 with non-small cell lung cancer. Written as DNA, the CDR3 is TGCAGTGCCCACGATTTAGGGGACGTTTCTGAAAAACTGTTTTTT. Translation gives CSAHDLGDVSEKLFF.